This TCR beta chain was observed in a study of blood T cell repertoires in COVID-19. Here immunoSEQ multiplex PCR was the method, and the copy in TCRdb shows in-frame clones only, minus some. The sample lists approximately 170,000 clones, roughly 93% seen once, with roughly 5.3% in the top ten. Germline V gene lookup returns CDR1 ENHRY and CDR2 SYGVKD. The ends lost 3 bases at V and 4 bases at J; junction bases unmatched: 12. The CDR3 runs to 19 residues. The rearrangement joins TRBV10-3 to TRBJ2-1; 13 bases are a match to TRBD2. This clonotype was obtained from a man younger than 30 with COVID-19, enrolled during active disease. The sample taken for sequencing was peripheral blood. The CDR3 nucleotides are TGTGCCATCAGTGATAGGGTAACTAGCGGGAGGGCCACATACAATGAGCAGTTCTTC. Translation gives CAISDRVTSGRATYNEQFF.